This TCR beta chain was captured in a study of CD8 T cells in ankylosing spondylitis. Study results and caveats: Both synovial fluid and blood in reactive arthritis had previously been reported to carry some motif variants. According to the report, clones linked to the disease were significantly enriched in matched synovial fluid samples taken from ankylosing spondylitis patients.

The TCR beta libraries were generated through quantitative 5'-RACE incorporating molecular barcodes. In TCRdb, the 5' RACE reads were re-called with MiXCR into one record per CDR3 protein. There are roughly 130,000 distinct CDR3 sequences in the sample; roughly 13% occur only once, and about 2.7% lies in the top ten. The CDR3 contains 13 residues. J lost 6 bases, V lost 5 bases, and 6 bases had no gene match. Comment on this clonotype: No antigen is known for it.

The sample comprised blood, either unsorted or a sorted T cell fraction (not recorded which). The receptor was derived from a female donor with ankylosing spondylitis or in good health (not recorded which). V and J are TRBV12-3 or TRBV12-4 and TRBJ2-7; 8 positions match TRBD1. The CDR3 spells CASSARQGPEQYF. The CDR3 DNA follows: TGTGCCAGCAGTGCCCGACAGGGGCCCGAGCAGTACTTC.